This T cell receptor (beta chain) is drawn from a study of vaccination and CD4 T cells after COVID-19. For the study at large: Investigators stimulated cells with overlapping spike peptides drawn from SARS-CoV-2, HCoV-NL63, HCoV-OC43 and HCoV-229E.

The assay that was used to sequence DNA from cultured CD4+ T cells was the Oncomine TCR Beta short-read assay. TCRdb re-analysed the PCR reads in MiXCR, keeping a single row per CDR3 protein. The sample consists of approximately 4,000 distinct CDR3 sequences, 35% to 45% of them appearing once. The CDR3 consists of 11 residues. Germline CDR1 SGHTA, CDR2 FQGNSA. V was trimmed by 3 bases and J by 7 bases, leaving 5 bases between them. Turning to this clonotype: Its antigen is unknown.

Treatment given: roughly nine-day PBMC culture with coronavirus spike peptide pools or control peptides (ViraFEST assay). ViraFEST used peptide pools to expand antigen-specific T cells, then sequenced TCRs. V usage is TRBV7-2 and J usage is TRBJ2-3; unclear D gene. What was sequenced was CD4+ T cells from blood, cultured in vitro. The TCR comes from a human donor who had recovered from COVID-19. Written as DNA, the CDR3 is TGTGCCAGCAGCTTCTCAAATACGCAGTATTTT. This encodes CASSFSNTQYF.